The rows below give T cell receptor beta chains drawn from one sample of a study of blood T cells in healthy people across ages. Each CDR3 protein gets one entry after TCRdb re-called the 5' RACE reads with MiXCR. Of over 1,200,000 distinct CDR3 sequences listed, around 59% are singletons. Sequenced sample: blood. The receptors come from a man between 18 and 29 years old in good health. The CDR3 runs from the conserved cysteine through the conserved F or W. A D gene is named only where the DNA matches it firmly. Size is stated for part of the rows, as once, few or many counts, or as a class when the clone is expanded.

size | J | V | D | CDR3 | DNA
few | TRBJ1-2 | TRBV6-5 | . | CASSQTTARGYTF | TGTGCCAGCAGCCAGACCACCGCCAGGGGCTACACCTTC
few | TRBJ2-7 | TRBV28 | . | CASSPGTKRPSYEQYF | TGTGCCAGCAGTCCCGGGACAAAGCGTCCGTCCTACGAGCAGTACTTC
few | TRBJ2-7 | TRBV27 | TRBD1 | CASSLLTWTGSNEQYF | TGTGCCAGCAGTTTATTGACCTGGACAGGGTCTAATGAGCAGTACTTC
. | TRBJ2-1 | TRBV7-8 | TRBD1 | CASSYRGVDRARDEQFF | TGTGCCAGCAGCTACCGAGGGGTTGACAGGGCTAGGGATGAGCAGTTCTTC
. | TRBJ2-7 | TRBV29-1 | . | CSVEDGLGGEQYF | TGCAGCGTTGAAGATGGCCTCGGGGGTGAGCAGTACTTC
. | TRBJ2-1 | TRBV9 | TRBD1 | CASSVTGAEQFF | TGTGCCAGCAGCGTTACAGGGGCTGAGCAGTTCTTC
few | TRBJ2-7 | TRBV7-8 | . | CASSGVTDYEQYF | TGTGCCAGCAGCGGAGTGACGGACTACGAGCAGTACTTC
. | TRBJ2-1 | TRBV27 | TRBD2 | CASSKRGGHEQFF | TGTGCCAGCAGTAAGCGGGGGGGACATGAGCAGTTCTTC
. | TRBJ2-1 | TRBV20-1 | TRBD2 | CSARQRGGYNEQFF | TGCAGTGCAAGACAGCGGGGGGGATACAATGAGCAGTTCTTC
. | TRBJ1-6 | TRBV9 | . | CASSVRSGSYNSPLHF | TGTGCCAGCAGCGTAAGGTCCGGCTCCTATAATTCACCCCTCCACTTT
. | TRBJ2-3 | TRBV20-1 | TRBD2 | CSAGPGGASTDTQYF | TGCAGTGCTGGGCCGGGAGGTGCCAGTACAGATACGCAGTATTTT
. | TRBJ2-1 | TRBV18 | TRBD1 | CASSPAQGARETQFF | TGTGCCAGCTCACCTGCACAGGGGGCGAGAGAGACCCAGTTCTTC
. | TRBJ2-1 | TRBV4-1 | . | CASSQNQNEQFF | TGCGCCAGCAGCCAAAACCAGAATGAGCAGTTCTTC
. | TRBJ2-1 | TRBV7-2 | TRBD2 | CASSFGLAANEQFF | TGTGCCAGCAGCTTTGGACTAGCGGCTAATGAGCAGTTCTTC
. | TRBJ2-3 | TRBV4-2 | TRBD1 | CASTGTGSDTQYF | TGTGCCAGCACCGGGACAGGGTCAGATACGCAGTATTTT
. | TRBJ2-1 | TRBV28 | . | CASSFGANSYNEQFF | TGTGCCAGCAGTTTTGGGGCCAACTCCTACAATGAGCAGTTCTTC
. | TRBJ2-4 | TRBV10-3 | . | CATHNGGTVQYF | TGTGCCACCCATAACGGGGGTACAGTGCAGTACTTC
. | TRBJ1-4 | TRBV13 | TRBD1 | CASSLRTGFLFF | TGTGCCAGCAGCCTTCGGACAGGATTCCTGTTTTTT
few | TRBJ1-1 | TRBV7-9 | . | CAGTGTFTEAFF | TGTGCCGGGACCGGGACATTTACTGAAGCTTTCTTT
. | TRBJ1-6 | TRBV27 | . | CASRLAGKGYSPLHF | TGTGCCAGCAGGCTCGCGGGGAAGGGGTATTCACCCCTCCACTTT
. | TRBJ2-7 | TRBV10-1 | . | CASSDSVVTGSYEQYF | TGCGCCAGCAGTGACTCGGTCGTAACAGGTTCGTACGAGCAGTACTTC
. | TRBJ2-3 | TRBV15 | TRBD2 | CAAANGRAEDTQYF | TGTGCCGCGGCCAACGGGAGGGCCGAAGATACGCAGTATTTT
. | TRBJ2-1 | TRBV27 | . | CASSLLADIPNEQFF | TGTGCCAGCAGTTTACTCGCGGATATTCCAAATGAGCAGTTCTTC